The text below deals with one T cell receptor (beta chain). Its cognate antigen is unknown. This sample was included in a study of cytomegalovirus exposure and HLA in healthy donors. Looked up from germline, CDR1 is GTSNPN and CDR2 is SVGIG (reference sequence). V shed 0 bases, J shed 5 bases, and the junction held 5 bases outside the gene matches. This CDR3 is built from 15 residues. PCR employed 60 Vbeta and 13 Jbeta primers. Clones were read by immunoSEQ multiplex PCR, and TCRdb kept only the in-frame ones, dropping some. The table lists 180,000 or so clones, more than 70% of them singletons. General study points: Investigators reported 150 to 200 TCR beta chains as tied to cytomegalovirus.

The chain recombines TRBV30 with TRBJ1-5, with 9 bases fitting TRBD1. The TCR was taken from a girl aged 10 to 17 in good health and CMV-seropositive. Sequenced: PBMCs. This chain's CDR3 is CAWSVQDRGHQPQHF. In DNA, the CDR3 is TGTGCCTGGAGTGTACAGGACAGGGGACATCAGCCCCAGCATTTT.